A single TCR beta chain is shown here with its context. Only in-frame clones appear in the TCRdb table, and some are missing; sequencing was by immunoSEQ multiplex PCR. The table shows roughly 160,000 clones, with 80% to 90% occurring only once. This sample is part of a study of T cell responses to AZD1222 COVID-19 vaccine. Background on the study: Doses given second, at about 4 or about 12 weeks, were pooled.

Here the sequenced sample was peripheral blood, taken on day 0 of AZD1222 vaccination. This receptor was taken from an adult in good health.

CDR3 bases: TGTGCCAGCAGTGAATTGATAGGGGGACAAGAGACCCAGTACTTC. It codes for CASSELIGGQETQYF. The chain uses TRBV6-1 and TRBJ2-5; tentative D call: TRBD1 (6 bases). The CDR3 runs to 15 residues. With 2 bases removed from V and 2 bases from J, the gap between germline ends came to 12 bases. Per germline, CDR1 MNHNS and CDR2 SASEGT.